The T cell receptor (beta chain) described here comes from a study of shared T cell receptors in the human thymus. Trimming took off 1 base at V and 5 bases at J, with 20 bases between the two ends. CDR1 is LGHNA, CDR2 YSLEER, per germline. The CDR3 sequence is 17 residues long. Data came from immunoSEQ multiplex PCR; TCRdb stores just in-frame clones and leaves some out. Among 500,000 to 750,000 clones, roughly 90% were seen once, and the ten largest hold over 0.008%. The sample was also linked to a second study, of human thymus T cells. That paper states: Donors consisted of healthy Finnish infants (having corrective surgery for congenital heart defects). Resections obtained during corrective heart surgery supplied the thymus tissue. Among thymic and blood repertoires, usage of V and J genes appeared biased. There were highly overlapping thymic repertoires among unrelated individuals, as related research reported.

V is TRBV4-3 and J is TRBJ2-5; tentative D call: TRBD2 (6 bases). Sequencing was carried out using thymocytes. The receptor's source is a boy younger than two with a congenital heart defect. The CDR3 sequence is CASSQGRRVRLGETQYF. The CDR3 region has the DNA TGCGCCAGCAGCCAAGGGCGGAGGGTGCGGCTCGGGGAGACCCAGTACTTC.